Listed here are 3 T cell receptor beta chains from one sample, sequenced in a study of blood T cell repertoires in COVID-19. Data came from immunoSEQ multiplex PCR; TCRdb stores just in-frame clones and leaves some out. The table includes some 130,000 clones, roughly 69% detected once. The specimen sequenced was peripheral blood. Source of these receptors: a woman between 65 and 79 years old with acute or convalescent COVID-19.

CDR3 loop: CASSQTVNGEAFF. The CDR3 DNA reads as TGTGCCAGCAGCCAAACGGTGAACGGGGAAGCTTTCTTT. This chain joins TRBV7-3 and TRBJ1-1; D gene ambiguous. V was pared by 5 bases and J by 8 bases, with 15 bases between. The length of the CDR3 is 13 residues. CDR1 is SGHTA, CDR2 FQGTGA, per germline.

This rearrangement joins TRBV7-2 to TRBJ2-1; D call uncertain. Germline V CDR1 and CDR2: SGHTA, FQGNSA. This CDR3 is 13 amino acids long. V was pared by 5 bases and J by 9 bases, with 14 bases between. CDR3 protein: CASSPGSSGEQFF. Here the CDR3 DNA reads TGTGCCAGCAGCCCCGGAAGTTCGGGTGAGCAGTTCTTC.

This clone was detected many times. The chain links TRBV28 to TRBJ2-3, with no clear D. Germline CDR1 and CDR2: MDHEN and SYDVKM. CDR3 length: 12 amino acids. V was trimmed by 5 bases and J by 6 bases, leaving 9 bases between them. CDR3 sequence: CASSTTSDTQYF. The CDR3 DNA reads as TGTGCCAGCAGTACGACAAGTGATACGCAGTATTTT.